Detailed here is one TCR beta chain. The antigen remains unidentified. This sample stems from a study of cytomegalovirus exposure and HLA in healthy donors. Primers included in the PCR were 60 Vbeta and 13 Jbeta primers. Data came from immunoSEQ multiplex PCR; TCRdb stores just in-frame clones and leaves some out. The profile shows approximately 100,000 clones, more than 75% of them singletons. V trimming: 5 bases; J trimming: 4 bases; junction bases outside the gene matches: 9. The germline V gene has CDR1 GTSNPN and CDR2 SVGIG (reference sequence). The CDR3 length is 15 residues. Nominally healthy donors were sampled, though unrecorded immune exposures were likely. Whole-study results and caveats: The study listed some 160 cytomegalovirus-associated TCR beta chains.

The genes are TRBV30 and TRBJ1-5; 9 nucleotides line up with TRBD1. The clonotype originates from a woman aged 40-49 years in good health and CMV-seropositive. Sequenced input: PBMCs. This chain's CDR3 is CAWSPPGTGNQPQHF. CDR3 in DNA: TGTGCCTGGTCCCCTCCGGGGACAGGGAATCAGCCCCAGCATTTT.